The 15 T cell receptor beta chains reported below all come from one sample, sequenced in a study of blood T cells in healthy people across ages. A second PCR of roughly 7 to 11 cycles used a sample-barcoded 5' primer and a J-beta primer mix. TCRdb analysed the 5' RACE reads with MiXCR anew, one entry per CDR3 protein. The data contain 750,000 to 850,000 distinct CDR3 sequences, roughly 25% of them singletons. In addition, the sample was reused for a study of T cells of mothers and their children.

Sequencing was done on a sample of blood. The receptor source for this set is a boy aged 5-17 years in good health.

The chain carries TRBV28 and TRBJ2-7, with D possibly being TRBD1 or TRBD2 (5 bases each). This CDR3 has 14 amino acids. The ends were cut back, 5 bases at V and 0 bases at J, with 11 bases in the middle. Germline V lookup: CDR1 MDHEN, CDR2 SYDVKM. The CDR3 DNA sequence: TGTGCCAGCAGTGCCGGGACGTACTCCTACGAGCAGTACTTC. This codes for CASSAGTYSYEQYF.

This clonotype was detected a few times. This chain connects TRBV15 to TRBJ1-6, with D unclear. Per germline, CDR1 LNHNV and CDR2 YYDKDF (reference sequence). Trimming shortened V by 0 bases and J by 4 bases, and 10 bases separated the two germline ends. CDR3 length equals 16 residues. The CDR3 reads CATSRDSARYNSPLHF. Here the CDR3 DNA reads TGTGCCACCAGCAGAGATTCGGCTCGATATAATTCACCCCTCCACTTT.

The CDR3 sequence: CASSAAGGSVDEQFF. CDR3 nucleotide sequence: TGTGCCAGCAGCGCGGCGGGAGGGTCGGTGGATGAGCAGTTCTTC. The rearrangement links TRBV5-6 to TRBJ2-1; 9 bases line up with TRBD2. Germline V gene lookup returns CDR1 SGHDT and CDR2 YYEEEE. V trimming: 4 bases; J trimming: 8 bases; junction bases outside the gene matches: 10. This CDR3 comprises 15 residues.

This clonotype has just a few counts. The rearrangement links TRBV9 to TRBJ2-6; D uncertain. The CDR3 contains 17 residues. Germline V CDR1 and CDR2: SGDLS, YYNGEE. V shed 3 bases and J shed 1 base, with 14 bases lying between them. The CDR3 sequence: CASSAAPIGSGANVLTF. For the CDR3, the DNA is TGTGCCAGCAGCGCCGCACCCATAGGTTCTGGGGCCAACGTCCTGACTTTC. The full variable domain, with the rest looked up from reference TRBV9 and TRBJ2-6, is DSGVTQTPKHLITATGQRVTLRCSPRSGDLSVYWYQQSLDQGLQFLIQYYNGEERAKGNILERFSAQQFPDLHSELNLSSLELGDSALYFCASSAAPIGSGANVLTFGAGSRLTVL.

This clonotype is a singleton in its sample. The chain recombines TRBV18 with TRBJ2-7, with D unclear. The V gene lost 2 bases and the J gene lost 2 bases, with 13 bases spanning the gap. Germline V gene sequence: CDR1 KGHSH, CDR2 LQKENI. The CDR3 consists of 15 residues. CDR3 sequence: CASSPGWQIAYEQYF. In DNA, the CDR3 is TGTGCCAGCTCACCAGGTTGGCAGATAGCCTACGAGCAGTACTTC. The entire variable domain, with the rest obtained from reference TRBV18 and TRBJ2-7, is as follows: NAGVMQNPRHLVRRRGQEARLRCSPMKGHSHVYWYRQLPEEGLKFMVYLQKENIIDESGMPKERFSAEFPKEGPSILRIQQVVRGDSAAYFCASSPGWQIAYEQYFGPGTRLTVT.

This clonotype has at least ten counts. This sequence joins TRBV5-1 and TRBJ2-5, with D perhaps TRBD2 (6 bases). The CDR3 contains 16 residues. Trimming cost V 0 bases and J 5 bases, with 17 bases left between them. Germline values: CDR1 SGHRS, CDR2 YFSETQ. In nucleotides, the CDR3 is TGCGCCAGCAGCTTGGCTTCCGGGAAAGGAGGGGAGACCCAGTACTTC. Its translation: CASSLASGKGGETQYF.

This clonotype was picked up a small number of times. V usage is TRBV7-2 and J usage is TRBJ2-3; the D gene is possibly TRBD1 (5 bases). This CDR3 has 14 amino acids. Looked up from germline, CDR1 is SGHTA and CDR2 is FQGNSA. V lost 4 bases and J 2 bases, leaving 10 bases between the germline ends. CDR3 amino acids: CASSSRQTTDTQYF. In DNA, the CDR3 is TGTGCCAGCAGCTCCCGACAGACCACAGATACGCAGTATTTT.

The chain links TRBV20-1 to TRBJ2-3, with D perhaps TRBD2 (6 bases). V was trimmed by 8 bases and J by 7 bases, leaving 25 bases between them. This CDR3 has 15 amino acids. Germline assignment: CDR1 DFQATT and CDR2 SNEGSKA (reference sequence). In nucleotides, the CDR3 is TGCAGTACTGGGTGGAGGGAGCCAGGTTCAAATACGCAGTATTTT. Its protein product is CSTGWREPGSNTQYF.

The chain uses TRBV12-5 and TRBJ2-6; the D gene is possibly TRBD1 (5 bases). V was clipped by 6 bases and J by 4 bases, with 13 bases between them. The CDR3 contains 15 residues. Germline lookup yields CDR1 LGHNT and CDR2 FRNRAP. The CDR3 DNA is TGTGCTAGTGGAAAAGGGGTGGGAGGGGCCAACGTCCTGACTTTC. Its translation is CASGKGVGGANVLTF.

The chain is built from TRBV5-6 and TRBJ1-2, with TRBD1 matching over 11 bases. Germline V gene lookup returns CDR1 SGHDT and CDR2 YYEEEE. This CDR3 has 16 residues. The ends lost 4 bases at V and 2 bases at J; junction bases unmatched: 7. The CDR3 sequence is CASSGSWDRGNYGYTF. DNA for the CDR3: TGTGCCAGCAGCGGAAGTTGGGACAGGGGGAACTATGGCTACACCTTC.

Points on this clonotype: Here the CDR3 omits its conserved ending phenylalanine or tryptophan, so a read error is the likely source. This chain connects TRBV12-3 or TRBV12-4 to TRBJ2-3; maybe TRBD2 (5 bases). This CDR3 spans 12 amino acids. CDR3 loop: CAGSSGTDTQYS. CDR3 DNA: TGTGCCGGCAGTTCGGGAACCGATACGCAGTATTCT.

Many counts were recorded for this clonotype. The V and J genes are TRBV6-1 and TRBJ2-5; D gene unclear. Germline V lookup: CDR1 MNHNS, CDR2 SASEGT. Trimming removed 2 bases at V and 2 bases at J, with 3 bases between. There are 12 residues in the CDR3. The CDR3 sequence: CASSETQETQYF. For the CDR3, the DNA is TGTGCCAGCAGTGAAACACAAGAGACCCAGTACTTC.

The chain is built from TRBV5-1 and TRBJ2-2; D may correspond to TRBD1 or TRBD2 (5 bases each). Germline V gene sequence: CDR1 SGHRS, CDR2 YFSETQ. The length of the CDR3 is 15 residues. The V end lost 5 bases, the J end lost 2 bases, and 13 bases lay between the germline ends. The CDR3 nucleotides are TGCGCCAGCAGGAAACGGGACCTAAACACCGGGGAGCTGTTTTTT. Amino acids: CASRKRDLNTGELFF.

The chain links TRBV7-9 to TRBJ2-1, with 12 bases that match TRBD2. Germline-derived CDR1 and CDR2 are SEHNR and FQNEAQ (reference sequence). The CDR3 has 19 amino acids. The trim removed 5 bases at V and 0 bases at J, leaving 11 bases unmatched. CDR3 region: CASSPTGLAGLDSYNEQFF. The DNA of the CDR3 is TGTGCCAGCAGCCCAACGGGACTAGCGGGTCTCGACTCCTACAATGAGCAGTTCTTC.

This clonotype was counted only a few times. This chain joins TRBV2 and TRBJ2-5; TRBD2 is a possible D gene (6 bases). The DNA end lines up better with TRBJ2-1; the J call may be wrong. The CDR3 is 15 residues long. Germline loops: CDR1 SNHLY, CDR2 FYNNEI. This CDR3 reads CASRGLAALYNEQFF. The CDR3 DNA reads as TGTGCCAGCAGGGGGTTAGCGGCACTTTACAATGAGCAGTTCTTC.